Below are 22 T cell receptor beta chains sequenced from a single sample in a study of brain T cells in children with intractable seizures. The data were produced by immunoSEQ multiplex PCR, yet TCRdb's version contains in-frame clones alone and is incomplete. The profile covers over 7,500 clones, with roughly 71% appearing a single time and more than 15% taken by the ten largest. The sequenced cases were selected for having the highest brain T cell transcript signatures. The sample here was resected brain tissue, taken at surgery. Receptors originate from a girl aged 2-15 years with tuberous sclerosis and intractable seizures.

J is TRBJ2-5 and V is TRBV7-2, with TRBD2 matching over 11 bases. This CDR3 is built from 16 residues. The trim removed 5 bases at V and 1 base at J, leaving 6 bases unmatched. Germline loops: CDR1 SGHTA, CDR2 FQGNSA. The CDR3 sequence: CASSRQLAGVQETQYF. In DNA form, the CDR3 reads TGTGCCAGCAGCCGGCAACTAGCGGGGGTCCAAGAGACCCAGTACTTC.

V usage is TRBV7-9 and J usage is TRBJ1-1; D gene uncertain. In germline, CDR1 is SEHNR, CDR2 FQNEAQ (reference sequence). CDR3 length equals 13 residues. V lost 5 bases and J lost 1, with 8 bases in between. The CDR3 loop reads CASSPRTNTEAFF. The DNA for the CDR3 is TGTGCCAGCAGCCCCCGAACGAACACTGAAGCTTTCTTT.

This clone was detected only a few times. The V call is TRBV5-1, the J call TRBJ1-2; D perhaps matches TRBD1 (6 bases). CDR3 length equals 13 residues. CDR1 is SGHRS and CDR2 is YFSETQ in the germline V gene. V lost 3 bases and J 5 bases, leaving 11 bases between the germline ends. CDR3 loop: CASSSTGRYGYTF. The CDR3 DNA follows: TGCGCCAGCAGCTCAACAGGGAGATATGGCTACACCTTC.

This clone appeared a single time. This sequence joins TRBV4-1 and TRBJ1-2; weak D call: TRBD1 (5 bases). The germline V gene encodes CDR1 MGHRA and CDR2 YSYEKL. V lost 1 base, J lost 0 bases, and 9 bases lay in between. The CDR3 runs to 15 residues. The CDR3 DNA sequence: TGCGCCAGCAGCCAAGGTGAGGGGACTAACTATGGCTACACCTTC. Amino acid sequence: CASSQGEGTNYGYTF.

DNA of the CDR3: TGCGCCAGCAGCTTGGGGAGCGGGGTTGGCGAGCAGTACGTC. Translating it yields CASSLGSGVGEQYV. The rearrangement joins TRBV5-1 to TRBJ2-7, with 7 bases that match TRBD2. Germline CDR1 SGHRS, CDR2 YFSETQ. This CDR3 contains 14 residues. With V trimmed by 0 bases and J by 6 bases, 6 bases remained unmatched.

This clone was seen only once. The J gene is TRBJ2-7, the V gene TRBV28, with 7 bases identical to TRBD1. Germline V gene data show CDR1 as MDHEN and CDR2 as SYDVKM. With 8 bases clipped from V and 4 bases from J, the junction kept 5 bases outside the gene matches. The length of the CDR3 is 12 residues. CDR3 in amino acids: CASGTVEYEQYF. DNA of the CDR3: TGTGCCAGCGGGACAGTGGAGTACGAGCAGTACTTC.

V usage is TRBV5-1 and J usage is TRBJ2-3, with D uncertain. CDR3 size: 12 residues. V lost 4 bases and J 4 bases, leaving 7 bases between the germline ends. Germline V gives CDR1 SGHRS, CDR2 YFSETQ. As DNA, the CDR3 is TGCGCCAGCAGCCGCAATGCAGATACGCAGTATTTT. Its protein is CASSRNADTQYF.

This clone qualifies as large. This rearrangement joins TRBV24-1 to TRBJ1-4; D remains unclear. This CDR3 contains 13 residues. V gave up 9 bases and J gave up 10 bases, with 17 bases separating them. CDR1 and CDR2 (germline): KGHDR, SFDVKD. CDR3 in amino acids: CATFRRSELKLFF. Written as DNA, the CDR3 is TGTGCCACCTTCCGGAGGTCCGAGTTAAAACTGTTTTTT.

This clone came up a few times. This chain connects TRBV5-1 to TRBJ2-1; perhaps TRBD2 as D (5 bases). Per the germline V gene, CDR1 is SGHRS and CDR2 is YFSETQ. The CDR3 runs 13 residues. The ends were cut back, 4 bases at V and 9 bases at J, with 14 bases in the middle. DNA of the CDR3: TGCGCCAGCAGCGGGCGGACTGGGAGTGAGCAGTTCTTC. This encodes CASSGRTGSEQFF.

The V and J genes are TRBV15 and TRBJ1-5; no reliable D call. Trimming took off 5 bases at V and 6 bases at J, with 23 bases between the two ends. The CDR3 extends over 17 amino acids. The germline gives CDR1 LNHNV, CDR2 YYDKDF (reference sequence). The CDR3 DNA reads TGTGCCACCAGCCTCGGACTATTTAACCAGTCGGCTCAGCCCCAGCATTTT. Translation: CATSLGLFNQSAQPQHF. Full variable domain (missing parts from reference TRBV15 and TRBJ1-5): DAMVIQNPRYQVTQFGKPVTLSCSQTLNHNVMYWYQQKSSQAPKLLFHYYDKDFNNEADTPDNFQSRRPNTSFCFLDIRSPGLGDTAMYLCATSLGLFNQSAQPQHFGDGTRLSIL.

To note about this clone: An end of the junction differs from the germline gene, which may be a read error. The chain employs TRBV27 and TRBJ2-1; maybe TRBD2 (5 bases). This CDR3 region has 13 residues. Germline V gives CDR1 MNHEY, CDR2 SMNVEV (reference sequence). The CDR3 DNA reads as TGTGCCACCAGTACTAGTTCCTACAATGAGCAGTTCTTC. Translating it yields CATSTSSYNEQFF.

The V and J genes are TRBV5-1 and TRBJ1-4; D might be TRBD1 (5 bases). Trimming left V 4 bases short and J 6 bases short, with 19 bases between. This CDR3 comprises 16 residues. Germline CDR1 reads SGHRS; CDR2 reads YFSETQ. The CDR3 region has the DNA TGCGCCAGCAGCCCGGGGAGGGGCGGGATGGATGAAAAACTGTTTTTT. Protein: CASSPGRGGMDEKLFF.

This chain links TRBV11-1 with TRBJ2-5, with 10 bases aligning to TRBD2. V dropped 3 bases and J dropped 4; count of bases not matched to a gene: 8. Germline V CDR1 and CDR2: SGHAT, FQDESV (reference sequence). CDR3 length: 16 residues. CDR3 DNA: TGTGCCAGCAGCTTCAAGCAGCGGGGGGGCAGAGAGACCCAGTACTTC. This gives the protein CASSFKQRGGRETQYF.

This chain links TRBV6-4 with TRBJ2-3, with 8 bases lining up with TRBD2. The junction had 7 bases not matched to a gene; V was cut back by 10 bases and J by 1 base. The CDR3 has 14 residues. Germline CDR1 is MRHNA and CDR2 is SNTAGT. DNA of the CDR3: TGTGCCACCAAGGGTAGCGGGGGCACAGATACGCAGTATTTT. Protein: CATKGSGGTDTQYF.

CDR3 nucleotide sequence: TGTGCCAGCAGCTTAGGGGACTATTCCCCCAATGAGCAGTTCTTC. Translation: CASSLGDYSPNEQFF. J is TRBJ2-1 and V is TRBV11-2; 7 bases fit TRBD2. The length of the CDR3 is 15 residues. The junction had 6 bases not matched to a gene; V was cut back by 1 base and J by 6 bases. CDR1 and CDR2 from the germline V gene are SGHAT and FQNNGV.

V is TRBV7-8 and J is TRBJ1-4, with D perhaps TRBD1 (5 bases). Germline CDR1 is SGHVS and CDR2 is FQNEAQ. Trimming took 1 base from V and 14 from J, leaving 14 bases between them. The CDR3 runs to 13 residues. The CDR3 reads CASSLEGPVGLFF. DNA for the CDR3: TGTGCCAGCAGCTTAGAGGGACCGGTGGGGCTGTTTTTT.

The genes are TRBV6-5 and TRBJ2-3; a weak D match, TRBD2 (5 bases). Per germline, CDR1 MNHEY and CDR2 SVGAGI. The CDR3 has 10 residues. Trimming stripped 8 bases from V and 8 bases from J, with 8 bases between. Here the CDR3 reads CASGERTQYF. The CDR3 coding sequence is TGTGCCAGCGGGGAGCGTACGCAGTATTTT.

The chain employs TRBV5-6 and TRBJ2-3, with 9 bases aligning to TRBD2. Germline-derived CDR1 and CDR2 are SGHDT and YYEEEE. The CDR3 sequence is 17 residues long. The ends lost 2 bases at V and 2 bases at J; junction bases unmatched: 9. CDR3 loop: CASSFLAERGDTDTQYF. CDR3 in DNA: TGTGCCAGCAGCTTTCTTGCAGAGCGGGGGGACACAGATACGCAGTATTTT.

The genes are TRBV2 and TRBJ1-2, with 9 positions matching TRBD1. CDR3 length: 14 residues. The J segment lost 4 bases and the V segment lost 6 bases, leaving 6 bases of the junction unmatched. Germline values: CDR1 SNHLY, CDR2 FYNNEI. Here the CDR3 DNA reads TGTGCCAGCAGGGACCGGGACAGGGCCTATGGCTACACCTTC. This sequence encodes CASRDRDRAYGYTF.

In this sample, this clone turned up a few times. This rearrangement joins TRBV19 to TRBJ2-3, with 7 bases identical to TRBD1. CDR1 is LNHDA, CDR2 SQIVND, per germline (reference sequence). There are 16 residues in the CDR3. V trimming: 7 bases; J trimming: 1 base; junction bases outside the gene matches: 11. The CDR3 nucleotides read TGTGCCAGTACCTCCGGACAGGCTTGGGGCACAGATACGCAGTATTTT. This codes for CASTSGQAWGTDTQYF.

This clone has only a few counts. The chain recombines TRBV14 with TRBJ1-1, with D unclear. V shed 7 bases and J shed 1 base, with 13 bases lying between them. CDR3 length: 14 amino acids. Germline CDR1 and CDR2: SGHDN and FVKESK. For the CDR3, the DNA is TGTGCCAGCACCCTGGTAGAATGGAACACTGAAGCTTTCTTT. Translating gives CASTLVEWNTEAFF.

The chain joins TRBV2 to TRBJ2-7; D is perhaps TRBD1 or TRBD2 (5 bases each). Germline V gene sequence: CDR1 SNHLY, CDR2 FYNNEI. V lost 4 bases and J lost 0, with 10 bases in between. This CDR3 comprises 14 residues. CDR3 protein: CASSGGTVSYEQYF. CDR3 coding DNA: TGTGCCAGCAGTGGAGGGACGGTCTCCTACGAGCAGTACTTC.